Listed below are T cell receptor beta chains from one sample, sequenced in a study of response to subunit inactivated influenza vaccine. TCRdb called the RT-PCR reads again in MiXCR, with one record for every CDR3 protein. The data show about 570,000 distinct CDR3 sequences, 11% seen once. The same data also contributed to another study, on T cells expressing NK-cell markers.

The specimen was PBMCs from blood, collected on the day of vaccination. The receptor source for this set is a man aged 50 to 60 who received an inactivated influenza vaccine. The CDR3 runs from the conserved cysteine through the conserved F or W. The order of the fields is V gene, J gene, clone size, D gene, CDR3 DNA, CDR3 protein. A D gene is named only where the DNA matches it firmly. Size is stated for part of the rows, as once, few or many counts, or as a class when the clone is expanded.

v_gene: TRBV20-1; j_gene: TRBJ1-2; abundance: few; d_gene: NA; CDR3nt: TGCAGTGCTAGTCCGACGGGGACCTATGGCTACACCTTC; CDR3aa: CSASPTGTYGYTF
v_gene: TRBV28; j_gene: TRBJ2-3; abundance: NA; d_gene: NA; CDR3nt: TGTGCCAGCAGTTTCCCCATACAGGGTAGCACAGATACGCAGTATTTT; CDR3aa: CASSFPIQGSTDTQYF
v_gene: TRBV4-1; j_gene: TRBJ1-5; abundance: few; d_gene: NA; CDR3nt: TGCGCCAGCAGCCAAATAATTCGGGATCAGCCCCAGCATTTT; CDR3aa: CASSQIIRDQPQHF
v_gene: TRBV4-1; j_gene: TRBJ1-3; abundance: few; d_gene: NA; CDR3nt: TGCGCCAGCAACACACCGGGACCTCTGGGAAACACCATATATTTT; CDR3aa: CASNTPGPLGNTIYF
v_gene: TRBV4-1; j_gene: TRBJ1-2; abundance: NA; d_gene: NA; CDR3nt: TGCGCCAGCAGTCAGACAGCATCCTATGGCTACACCTTC; CDR3aa: CASSQTASYGYTF
v_gene: TRBV6-1; j_gene: TRBJ1-5; abundance: NA; d_gene: NA; CDR3nt: TGTGCCAGCAGTGACTGGTCAGGCTCGAGCAATCAGCCCCAGCATTTT; CDR3aa: CASSDWSGSSNQPQHF
v_gene: TRBV7-2; j_gene: TRBJ2-5; abundance: NA; d_gene: TRBD1; CDR3nt: TGTGCCAGCAGCTTAGGGAGACAGGGACAAGAGACCCAGTACTTC; CDR3aa: CASSLGRQGQETQYF
v_gene: TRBV21-1; j_gene: TRBJ2-3; abundance: few; d_gene: NA; CDR3nt: TGTGCCAGCAGCAATCCGACTAATCGAAGGGGCACAGATACGCAGTATTTT; CDR3aa: CASSNPTNRRGTDTQYF
v_gene: TRBV5-1; j_gene: TRBJ2-2; abundance: NA; d_gene: NA; CDR3nt: TGCGCCAGCAGAGCTGGGCAGGGAATCTCGAACACCGGGGAGCTGTTTTTT; CDR3aa: CASRAGQGISNTGELFF
v_gene: TRBV20-1; j_gene: TRBJ1-2; abundance: NA; d_gene: NA; CDR3nt: TGCAGTGCCACTCCAGGGGAAGGTGGCTACACCTTC; CDR3aa: CSATPGEGGYTF
v_gene: TRBV6-1; j_gene: TRBJ2-1; abundance: NA; d_gene: TRBD2; CDR3nt: TGTGCCAGCAGCTCTAGCGGATTCTCCTACAATGAGCAGTTCTTC; CDR3aa: CASSSSGFSYNEQFF
v_gene: TRBV19; j_gene: TRBJ1-2; abundance: few; d_gene: TRBD1; CDR3nt: TGTGCCAGCAGCCTCCCAGGGGGTAACTATGGCTACACCTTC; CDR3aa: CASSLPGGNYGYTF
v_gene: TRBV24-1; j_gene: TRBJ2-2; abundance: few; d_gene: NA; CDR3nt: TGTGCCACCAGTGGCGGAGGGACAGCAAACACCGGGGAGCTGTTTTTT; CDR3aa: CATSGGGTANTGELFF
v_gene: TRBV4-2; j_gene: TRBJ2-5; abundance: few; d_gene: TRBD2; CDR3nt: TGTGCCAGCAGTCAGGGACTAGCGGGGGGACAAGAGACCCAGTACTTC; CDR3aa: CASSQGLAGGQETQYF
v_gene: TRBV29-1; j_gene: TRBJ2-5; abundance: NA; d_gene: TRBD2; CDR3nt: TGCAGCGGACTAGCGGGAGTGAGGGAGACCCAGTACTTC; CDR3aa: CSGLAGVRETQYF
v_gene: TRBV6-1; j_gene: TRBJ2-3; abundance: few; d_gene: NA; CDR3nt: TGTGCCAGCAGCCCCCCAGGGGCCCCCACAGATACGCAGTATTTT; CDR3aa: CASSPPGAPTDTQYF
v_gene: TRBV7-2; j_gene: TRBJ2-2; abundance: NA; d_gene: TRBD1; CDR3nt: TGTGCCAGCTCTACGACCCCGGGACAGCTGAACACCGGGGAGCTGTTTTTT; CDR3aa: CASSTTPGQLNTGELFF
v_gene: TRBV12-3/TRBV12-4; j_gene: TRBJ2-3; abundance: NA; d_gene: TRBD1; CDR3nt: TGTGCCAGCAGTTCCACAGGGGGAATGCAGTATTTT; CDR3aa: CASSSTGGMQYF
v_gene: TRBV12-3/TRBV12-4; j_gene: TRBJ1-6; abundance: many; d_gene: NA; CDR3nt: TGTGCCAGCAGTTTAGGGGTGTATAATTCACCCCTCCACTTT; CDR3aa: CASSLGVYNSPLHF
v_gene: TRBV20-1; j_gene: TRBJ2-3; abundance: NA; d_gene: NA; CDR3nt: TGCAGTGCTAGAGATGATCGGGGACTCAACACAGATACGCAGTATTTT; CDR3aa: CSARDDRGLNTDTQYF
v_gene: TRBV12-3/TRBV12-4; j_gene: TRBJ2-7; abundance: NA; d_gene: TRBD1; CDR3nt: TGTGCCAGCAGTTCCAGGGACAGGGTCGAGCAGTACTTC; CDR3aa: CASSSRDRVEQYF
v_gene: TRBV12-3/TRBV12-4; j_gene: TRBJ1-3; abundance: few; d_gene: NA; CDR3nt: TGTGCCAGCTCTTCCCGGGGTTTTGGAAACACCATATATTTT; CDR3aa: CASSSRGFGNTIYF
v_gene: TRBV6-1; j_gene: TRBJ2-1; abundance: NA; d_gene: TRBD2; CDR3nt: TGTGCCAGCAGCCTGACTAGCGGGTCGGGCGCGTTCTTC; CDR3aa: CASSLTSGSGAFF
v_gene: TRBV29-1; j_gene: TRBJ2-7; abundance: few; d_gene: TRBD2; CDR3nt: TGCAGCGCCTTTCTTCCACTAGCGGGAAACGAGCAGTACTTC; CDR3aa: CSAFLPLAGNEQYF
v_gene: TRBV12-3/TRBV12-4; j_gene: TRBJ2-5; abundance: NA; d_gene: NA; CDR3nt: TGTGCCAGCAGTTTAGCGGGGGCCTTACAAGAGACCCAGTACTTC; CDR3aa: CASSLAGALQETQYF
v_gene: TRBV11-3; j_gene: TRBJ2-7; abundance: few; d_gene: NA; CDR3nt: TGTGCCAGCAGCTTAGGTGTTGGAGGGATCTCCTCCGAGCAGTACTTC; CDR3aa: CASSLGVGGISSEQYF
v_gene: TRBV29-1; j_gene: TRBJ2-5; abundance: few; d_gene: TRBD1; CDR3nt: TGCAGCGTCGACAGGGGGCCGGGAGAGACCCAGTACTTC; CDR3aa: CSVDRGPGETQYF
v_gene: TRBV5-1; j_gene: TRBJ2-1; abundance: few; d_gene: TRBD2; CDR3nt: TGCGCCAGCAGCTTGGGTGCGGGAGGGACCCATGAGCAGTTCTTC; CDR3aa: CASSLGAGGTHEQFF
v_gene: TRBV6-1; j_gene: TRBJ2-5; abundance: many; d_gene: NA; CDR3nt: TGTGCCAGCACCGAGGACAGCTCTGAAGAGACCCAGTACTTC; CDR3aa: CASTEDSSEETQYF
v_gene: TRBV6-1; j_gene: TRBJ1-2; abundance: NA; d_gene: TRBD1; CDR3nt: TGTGCCAGCAGTAAACAGGGGCGGAACTATGGCTACACCTTC; CDR3aa: CASSKQGRNYGYTF
v_gene: TRBV30; j_gene: TRBJ2-5; abundance: NA; d_gene: NA; CDR3nt: TGTGCCTGGAGTCCAGGGTTCCAAGAGACCCAGTACTTC; CDR3aa: CAWSPGFQETQYF
v_gene: TRBV12-3/TRBV12-4; j_gene: TRBJ2-6; abundance: NA; d_gene: NA; CDR3nt: TGTGCCAGCAGTTCTTCTAGGGAGCTGTCTGGGGCCAACGTCCTGACTTTC; CDR3aa: CASSSSRELSGANVLTF
v_gene: TRBV5-1; j_gene: TRBJ2-5; abundance: NA; d_gene: TRBD1; CDR3nt: TGCGCCAGCAGCTCCGGGACAGGGACCCAAGAGACCCAGTACTTC; CDR3aa: CASSSGTGTQETQYF
v_gene: TRBV9; j_gene: TRBJ2-1; abundance: NA; d_gene: NA; CDR3nt: TGTGCCAGCAGCGTAGCGATGGAAGGTTACAATGAGCAGTTCTTC; CDR3aa: CASSVAMEGYNEQFF
v_gene: TRBV7-9; j_gene: TRBJ1-5; abundance: NA; d_gene: NA; CDR3nt: TGTGCCAGCAGCTTAGGACCCCTCAGGAATCAGCCCCAGCATTTT; CDR3aa: CASSLGPLRNQPQHF
v_gene: TRBV30; j_gene: TRBJ2-1; abundance: NA; d_gene: NA; CDR3nt: TGTGCCTGGAGTGCGGGGATCGCCTACAATGAGCAGTTCTTC; CDR3aa: CAWSAGIAYNEQFF
v_gene: TRBV12-3/TRBV12-4; j_gene: TRBJ1-3; abundance: NA; d_gene: TRBD1; CDR3nt: TGTGCCAGCACTCCTGTCCCAGGGGGGTCTGGAAACACCATATATTTT; CDR3aa: CASTPVPGGSGNTIYF
v_gene: TRBV28; j_gene: TRBJ2-3; abundance: NA; d_gene: NA; CDR3nt: TGTGCCAGCAGATCACACACTCCAGATACGCAGTATTTT; CDR3aa: CASRSHTPDTQYF
v_gene: TRBV10-3; j_gene: TRBJ1-1; abundance: NA; d_gene: NA; CDR3nt: TGTGCCATCAGGCCAGGGTCGTCGGGCACTGAAGCTTTCTTT; CDR3aa: CAIRPGSSGTEAFF
v_gene: TRBV4-1; j_gene: TRBJ1-1; abundance: NA; d_gene: TRBD1; CDR3nt: TGCGCCAGCAGCCAGACAGGGGGAGACGCTTTCTTT; CDR3aa: CASSQTGGDAFF
v_gene: TRBV5-1; j_gene: TRBJ2-5; abundance: few; d_gene: NA; CDR3nt: TGCGCCAGCAGCTTGGGTCTCGGGCGGGGTGAGGAGACCCAGTACTTC; CDR3aa: CASSLGLGRGEETQYF
v_gene: TRBV28; j_gene: TRBJ2-7; abundance: many; d_gene: TRBD2; CDR3nt: TGTGCCAGCAGTTTAACTAGCGGGAGCTCCTACGAGCAGTACTTC; CDR3aa: CASSLTSGSSYEQYF
v_gene: TRBV29-1; j_gene: TRBJ2-3; abundance: NA; d_gene: NA; CDR3nt: TGCAGCGCCCGAAGTGGGACCGCAAGCACAGATACGCAGTATTTT; CDR3aa: CSARSGTASTDTQYF
v_gene: TRBV20-1; j_gene: TRBJ2-1; abundance: NA; d_gene: NA; CDR3nt: TGCAGTGCTTTAACCATTCAGAGCTCCTACAATGAGCAGTTCTTC; CDR3aa: CSALTIQSSYNEQFF
v_gene: TRBV27; j_gene: TRBJ1-2; abundance: many; d_gene: TRBD1; CDR3nt: TGTGCCAGCAGTCCTCAAAAGGGACAGGGCAACTATGGCTACACCTTC; CDR3aa: CASSPQKGQGNYGYTF
v_gene: TRBV20-1; j_gene: TRBJ2-7; abundance: few; d_gene: TRBD1; CDR3nt: TGCAGTGCTCGACGGACAGGGCCCTCCTACGAGCAGTACTTC; CDR3aa: CSARRTGPSYEQYF
v_gene: TRBV29-1; j_gene: TRBJ2-7; abundance: many; d_gene: TRBD2; CDR3nt: TGCAGCGTAAATTCAGACGGGGGGAACTACGAGCAGTACTTC; CDR3aa: CSVNSDGGNYEQYF
v_gene: TRBV7-9; j_gene: TRBJ1-1; abundance: NA; d_gene: NA; CDR3nt: TGTGCCAGCAGCTTTCGTTCAGGGTTGAACACTGAAGCTTTCTTT; CDR3aa: CASSFRSGLNTEAFF
v_gene: TRBV28; j_gene: TRBJ1-6; abundance: few; d_gene: TRBD1; CDR3nt: TGTGCCAGCAGTAGGACAGGGTCAAGGTCACCCCTCCACTTT; CDR3aa: CASSRTGSRSPLHF
v_gene: TRBV6-2/TRBV6-3; j_gene: TRBJ2-7; abundance: NA; d_gene: TRBD2; CDR3nt: TGTGCCAGCAGTTACTCGATGGAGCGGGAGGGCCACTTAACCGACGAGCAGTACTTC; CDR3aa: CASSYSMEREGHLTDEQYF
v_gene: TRBV27; j_gene: TRBJ2-1; abundance: many; d_gene: NA; CDR3nt: TGTGCCAGCAGGAAAGGTTCGGTCAATGAGCAGTTCTTC; CDR3aa: CASRKGSVNEQFF
v_gene: TRBV15; j_gene: TRBJ2-1; abundance: NA; d_gene: NA; CDR3nt: TGTGCCACCAGCAACCACATGGTTGCCTCCCGCGAGCAGTTCTTC; CDR3aa: CATSNHMVASREQFF